This TCR beta chain was observed in a study of radiotherapy plus CTLA-4 blockade in lung cancer (dated by TCRdb to the late 2010s). As for the study more broadly: Among enrolled patients, about 17% had an objective response and roughly 33% reached disease control. Study-wide conclusions, independent of this receptor: The strongest predictors of response were reported to be early dynamic shifts in blood T cell clones along with a rise in serum interferon-beta following radiation. After treatment with radiotherapy and ipilimumab, TCR clones that originated in tumors expanded in peripheral blood.

CDR3 length: 13 amino acids, cysteine to phenylalanine. The retained sequence is limited to the CDR3, 39 bases, with the frame set at the first base. CDR1 is given as SQVTM and CDR2 as ANQGSEA, both from the germline V gene. V loses 3 bases of germline sequence and J loses 12 bases, and the interval between the two ends is 18 bases. The library was produced with the immunoSEQ multiplex PCR assay. This is the immuneACCESS table as TCRdb keeps it, with only in-frame sequences that have V and J called. A part of the clones is gone; compared with another copy, unresolved V genes explain less than half, and the rest is unexplained. Counted in this sample were 85,000 to 100,000 clones; approximately 86% of them appeared once. The ten largest clones capture about a sixth of the sample. As concerns this clone: The clone's antigen remains unknown. No per-base quality is available; no much larger clone lies one base away.

In this study, focal radiation therapy paired with CTLA-4 blockade (ipilimumab) was tested in patients who had chemo-refractory metastatic non-small-cell lung cancer. The chain is encoded by TRBV29-1 joined to TRBJ2-1; D gene: possibly TRBD1, on 5 matching bases. The sequence was collected from a human donor with non-small cell lung cancer that progressed on radiotherapy plus ipilimumab. The source was peripheral blood, collected from a patient treated with radiotherapy plus ipilimumab. The CDR3 protein sequence reads: CSVERPRRDGQFF. The base sequence is TGCAGCGTTGAGCGGCCTCGCAGGGATGGGCAGTTCTTC.